This is a list of T cell receptor beta chains from one sample in a study of vaccination and CD4 T cells after COVID-19. TCRdb re-called the PCR reads with MiXCR, one entry per CDR3 protein. The sample contains under 20,000 distinct CDR3 sequences, 47% of which appear only once. No antigen is known for these receptors. The sample consisted of cultured CD4+ T cells from blood. These receptors originate from a human donor with COVID-19. Each CDR3 is given with its conserved first and last residue. A D gene is named only where the DNA matches it firmly. Some rows mark clone size as missing; the rest say once, few, many or name a class of expanded clone.

j_gene | abundance | d_gene | v_gene | CDR3aa | CDR3nt
TRBJ2-1 | NA | TRBD2 | TRBV4-3 | CASSPKIIPLSGGNNEQFF | TGCGCCAGCAGTCCCAAGATAATTCCCCTTAGCGGGGGGAACAATGAGCAGTTCTTC
TRBJ1-3 | few | NA | TRBV6-1 | CASSGYRMAGDGNTIYF | TGTGCCAGCAGTGGGTACAGAATGGCAGGGGACGGAAACACCATATATTTT
TRBJ1-2 | NA | NA | TRBV24-1 | CATSPGNYGYTF | TGTGCCACCAGTCCAGGGAACTATGGCTACACCTTC
TRBJ1-2 | NA | NA | TRBV30 | CAWSVSRMYGYTF | TGTGCCTGGAGTGTAAGCAGGATGTATGGCTACACCTTC
TRBJ1-1 | few | NA | TRBV6-1 | CASSGTTGNTEAFF | TGTGCCAGCAGTGGAACGACGGGTAACACTGAAGCTTTCTTT
TRBJ2-5 | NA | NA | TRBV6-5 | CASSYSPGLPAFQYF | TGTGCCAGCAGTTACTCGCCGGGCCTCCCGGCGTTTCAGTACTTC
TRBJ2-3 | once | TRBD2 | TRBV20-1 | CSARDPGGGAPDTQYF | TGCAGTGCTAGAGATCCCGGCGGGGGGGCCCCAGATACGCAGTATTTT
TRBJ1-2 | few | TRBD1 | TRBV2 | CASIEAGGRLGGYTF | TGTGCCAGCATCGAGGCAGGGGGCAGGTTGGGTGGCTACACCTTC
TRBJ1-2 | NA | TRBD1 | TRBV5-1 | CASSPGTGANYGYTF | TGCGCCAGCAGCCCCGGGACAGGGGCTAACTATGGCTACACCTTC
TRBJ2-2 | NA | TRBD2 | TRBV7-2 | CASRLAGVRNTGELFF | TGTGCCAGCAGACTAGCGGGGGTTAGGAACACCGGGGAGCTGTTTTTT
TRBJ2-2 | once | NA | TRBV6-1 | CASSEARRAGELFF | TGTGCCAGCAGTGAAGCGCGGAGGGCCGGGGAGCTGTTTTTT
TRBJ2-1 | NA | NA | TRBV6-2/TRBV6-3 | CASGRGGGRVYNEQFF | TGTGCCAGCGGCCGAGGTGGGGGGCGCGTTTACAATGAGCAGTTCTTC
TRBJ1-5 | NA | TRBD1 | TRBV7-2 | CASSLTTGSRQPQHF | TGTGCCAGCAGCTTAACGACAGGGTCGCGGCAGCCCCAGCATTTT
TRBJ2-5 | NA | NA | TRBV11-3 | CASSLFGDQETQYF | TGTGCCAGCAGCTTATTCGGGGACCAAGAGACCCAGTACTTC
TRBJ1-1 | NA | NA | TRBV7-6 | CASSLALRGLMNTEAFF | TGTGCCAGCAGCTTAGCGCTTCGGGGCCTGATGAACACTGAAGCTTTCTTT
TRBJ1-6 | few | TRBD1 | TRBV20-1 | CSAPPGQGGPRDNSPLHF | TGCAGTGCCCCACCGGGACAGGGGGGGCCTCGAGATAATTCACCCCTCCACTTT
TRBJ2-3 | few | NA | TRBV7-3 | CASSLRWGQGTDTQYF | TGTGCCAGCAGCTTAAGGTGGGGCCAGGGCACAGATACGCAGTATTTT
TRBJ2-1 | NA | TRBD1 | TRBV29-1 | CSARDRGRNEQFF | TGCAGTGCCCGGGACAGGGGGCGTAATGAGCAGTTCTTC